These T cell receptor beta chains were read from a single sample in a study of post-analysis software for immune sequencing data. Each CDR3 protein gets one entry after TCRdb re-called the PCR reads with MiXCR. The sample includes under 900,000 distinct CDR3 sequences, approximately 53% seen only once; the top ten take 4% to 5.5%. Material for sequencing was blood. The origin of the receptors is a girl aged 5 to 17 with multiple sclerosis. Each CDR3 is given with its conserved first and last residue. D genes are given only for firm matches. Size is stated for part of the rows, as once, few or many counts, or as a class when the clone is expanded.

abundance	v_gene	d_gene	j_gene	CDR3nt	CDR3aa
NA	TRBV12-3/TRBV12-4	NA	TRBJ1-1	TGTGCCAGCAGTTTACCCAGGGTGAACGAAGCTTTCTTT	CASSLPRVNEAFF
NA	TRBV6-1	NA	TRBJ2-1	TGTGCCAGCAGTGAAGGCAGGGGACTTTCTTACAATGAGCAGTTCTTC	CASSEGRGLSYNEQFF
few	TRBV10-3	NA	TRBJ2-5	TGTGCCATTTCCCTAGGGGAGACCCAGTACTTC	CAISLGETQYF
NA	TRBV20-1	TRBD2	TRBJ2-7	TGCAGTGCTGCCGGACTAGCGGACTCCTACGAGCAGTACTTC	CSAAGLADSYEQYF
NA	TRBV5-1	TRBD2	TRBJ2-1	TGCGCCAGCAGCTACTCAAGCAGCGGGAGATCCTACAATGAGCAGTTCTTC	CASSYSSSGRSYNEQFF
NA	TRBV28	NA	TRBJ1-1	TGTGCCAGCAGTTTAGGGGCGGCCACTGAAGCTTTCTTT	CASSLGAATEAFF
NA	TRBV12-3/TRBV12-4	TRBD1	TRBJ1-1	TGTGCCAGCAGTCCATACAGGGGACACCCTGGGGACACTGAAGCTTTCTTT	CASSPYRGHPGDTEAFF
few	TRBV20-1	NA	TRBJ1-2	TGCAGTGCTAGAGTTATTCAGGGATATGGCTACACCTTC	CSARVIQGYGYTF
NA	TRBV14	TRBD1	TRBJ2-3	TGTGCCAGCAGCCAATATGCAGGGGGTACGCAGTATTTT	CASSQYAGGTQYF
NA	TRBV7-2	NA	TRBJ2-1	TGTGCCAGCGTTGGTCTGAGCTCCTACAATGAGCAGTTCTTC	CASVGLSSYNEQFF
NA	TRBV5-1	NA	TRBJ2-5	TGCGCCAGCAGCCCCCCCTCCAAGACCCAGTACTTC	CASSPPSKTQYF
NA	TRBV28	NA	TRBJ1-1	TGTGCCAGCAGTCCCAGGCGAGAAAACACTGAAGCTTTCTTT	CASSPRRENTEAFF
NA	TRBV29-1	NA	TRBJ2-3	TGCAGCTCCGCGAAGGCAGGCGGCACAGATACGCAGTATTTT	CSSAKAGGTDTQYF
NA	TRBV5-1	TRBD1	TRBJ2-1	TGCGCCAGCAGCTTGAGGGGGCCGGACTACAATGAGCAGTTCTTC	CASSLRGPDYNEQFF
NA	TRBV27	NA	TRBJ2-3	TGTGCCAGCAGTTTCTCCTTCGGGTTAGCGGGCACAGATACGCAGTATTTT	CASSFSFGLAGTDTQYF
NA	TRBV4-1	NA	TRBJ1-4	TGCGCCAGCAGCCAAGCCTTTGCTGAAAAACTGTTTTTT	CASSQAFAEKLFF
NA	TRBV10-2	NA	TRBJ2-3	TGCGCCAGCCGCGCCGAGAAGATTACAGATACGCAGTATTTT	CASRAEKITDTQYF
NA	TRBV29-1	NA	TRBJ1-2	TGCAGCGTTGAAGCCGACAGACTGAGGGGCTACACCTTC	CSVEADRLRGYTF
NA	TRBV20-1	NA	TRBJ2-7	TGCAGTGCTAGACCGACAGGACTCGAGCAGTACTTC	CSARPTGLEQYF
NA	TRBV3-1	NA	TRBJ2-7	TGTGCCAGCAGCCAAGACCCGGGGGGGACAGGCTCCTACGAGCAGTACTTC	CASSQDPGGTGSYEQYF
NA	TRBV4-1	NA	TRBJ1-2	TGCGCCAGCAGCCACGTCGGGACCGCAAACCGGGGCTACACCTTC	CASSHVGTANRGYTF
NA	TRBV2	NA	TRBJ1-5	TGTGCCAGCAGTGGAGGGGTTCAGCCCCAGCATTTT	CASSGGVQPQHF
NA	TRBV29-1	TRBD2	TRBJ2-7	TGCAGCGTTGGGACTAGCGTAGGGTCCTACGAGCAGTACTTC	CSVGTSVGSYEQYF
NA	TRBV3-1	TRBD2	TRBJ2-1	TGTGCCAGCAGCGCCTGGGGGGAGACTAGCGGGACTCCCGGCGAACAGTTCTTC	CASSAWGETSGTPGEQFF
few	TRBV29-1	NA	TRBJ2-3	TGCAGCGTTTTGGAGCCAGATACGCAGTATTTT	CSVLEPDTQYF
NA	TRBV7-3	TRBD1	TRBJ2-7	TGTGCCAGCAGCTTAAATCAGGGGGCAGGATACGAGCAGTACTTC	CASSLNQGAGYEQYF
NA	TRBV10-3	TRBD2	TRBJ2-3	TGTGCCATCAGTAGCGGGGCGCAAGATACGCAGTATTTT	CAISSGAQDTQYF
NA	TRBV28	TRBD1	TRBJ2-5	TGTGCCAGCAGCCGGACAGGGGTCCTCAAGTACCAAGAGACCCAGTACTTC	CASSRTGVLKYQETQYF
NA	TRBV20-1	NA	TRBJ1-1	TGCAGTGCAGGGCGGGGAATGAGTTCTTTCTTT	CSAGRGMSSFF
few	TRBV5-1	NA	TRBJ2-3	TGCGCCAGCAGCTTGGCCGGGTCAGGGGTCACAGATACGCAGTATTTT	CASSLAGSGVTDTQYF
NA	TRBV6-1	TRBD1	TRBJ2-3	TGTGCCAGTGGACAGGGGCGCGGCACAGATACGCAGTATTTT	CASGQGRGTDTQYF
once	TRBV10-3	NA	TRBJ2-1	TGTGCCATTAAAACAGGGTCGTCCAATGGGCAGTTCTTC	CAIKTGSSNGQFF
NA	TRBV3-1	NA	TRBJ2-5	TGTGCCAGCAGCCAATGGGCTGAGAGCCAGTACTTC	CASSQWAESQYF
NA	TRBV7-9	NA	TRBJ2-5	TGTGCCAGCAGCTCACGCCGGTCCCCTGAGCAGTACTTC	CASSSRRSPEQYF
NA	TRBV20-1	NA	TRBJ1-2	TGCAGTGCTAGAGATGCAGGGAATCGGGGCTACACCTTC	CSARDAGNRGYTF
once	TRBV4-1	TRBD2	TRBJ2-5	TGCGCCAGCAGCCTCAGACTAGCGGGAAAGGGGGAGACCCAGTACTTC	CASSLRLAGKGETQYF
NA	TRBV27	TRBD1	TRBJ1-1	TGTGTCGCGAGGAGGGGGCAGAACACTGAAGCTTTCTTT	CVARRGQNTEAFF
NA	TRBV7-2	NA	TRBJ2-5	TGTGCCAGCAGCTACGGGGTGCAAGAGACCCAGTACTTC	CASSYGVQETQYF
NA	TRBV29-1	TRBD1	TRBJ1-5	TGCGGCGTTTGGACAGGGATCAGCAATCAGCCCCAGCATTTT	CGVWTGISNQPQHF
few	TRBV12-3/TRBV12-4	TRBD2	TRBJ2-5	TGTGCCAGCAGTTCCGGGACTAGCGGGGGGTACCAAGAGACCCAGTACTTC	CASSSGTSGGYQETQYF
once	TRBV5-4	TRBD1	TRBJ2-1	TGTGCCAGCAGCCCTGCGAACAGGGGGCTTTACAATGAGCAGTTCTTC	CASSPANRGLYNEQFF
NA	TRBV10-3	NA	TRBJ2-7	TGTGCCACCACGATCCAGGGGCCCGGGTACGAGCAGTACTTC	CATTIQGPGYEQYF